One sample yielded the 27 T cell receptor beta chains listed below, sequenced in a study of cytomegalovirus exposure and HLA in healthy donors. With 60 Vbeta and 13 Jbeta primers, the PCR was carried out. Assay: immunoSEQ multiplex PCR; the TCRdb copy retains only in-frame clones and omits some. The sample table sets out 50,000 to 60,000 clones. The specimen sequenced was PBMCs. The receptors were sampled from a woman aged 45-60 years in good health and CMV-seropositive.

The chain combines TRBV4-1 with TRBJ2-1; TRBD2 agrees at 9 bases. The CDR3 is made up of 19 amino acids. The trim removed 0 bases at V and 0 bases at J, leaving 9 bases unmatched. CDR1 and CDR2 from the germline V gene are MGHRA and YSYEKL. The CDR3 is CASSQEGGVAGASYNEQFF. For the CDR3, the DNA is TGCGCCAGCAGCCAAGAAGGGGGGGTAGCGGGAGCCTCCTACAATGAGCAGTTCTTC.

The chain has TRBV9 and TRBJ1-6; D call uncertain. Germline CDR1 SGDLS, CDR2 YYNGEE. This CDR3 has 15 residues. Deletions cut 0 bases from V and 9 bases from J, with 13 bases between. As DNA, the CDR3 is TGTGCCAGCAGCGTAGGCCACCGGGATGGTTCACCCCTCCACTTT. Translated, it gives CASSVGHRDGSPLHF.

V and J are TRBV28 and TRBJ1-1; no clear D. V was clipped by 5 bases and J by 0 bases, with 7 bases between them. Germline V gene data show CDR1 as MDHEN and CDR2 as SYDVKM. CDR3 length: 13 residues. CDR3 sequence: CASSLEVNTEAFF. The DNA for the CDR3 is TGTGCCAGCAGTCTTGAGGTGAACACTGAAGCTTTCTTT.

The J gene is TRBJ1-6, the V gene TRBV19; tentatively, D is TRBD1 (6 bases). The CDR3 extends over 16 amino acids. Germline V gene lookup returns CDR1 LNHDA and CDR2 SQIVND (reference sequence). V lost 3 bases, J lost 2 bases, and 11 bases lay in between. The CDR3, as DNA: TGTGCCAGTAGTATGGGCAGGGGCACCTATAATTCACCCCTCCACTTT. Its translation is CASSMGRGTYNSPLHF.

The CDR3 region is CASSQGGTSGVRGETQYF. CDR3 coding DNA: TGCGCCAGCAGCCAAGGTGGGACTAGTGGGGTGCGAGGGGAGACCCAGTACTTC. V usage is TRBV4-1 and J usage is TRBJ2-5; 8 positions agree with TRBD2. V was pared by 1 base and J by 5 bases, with 15 bases of the junction left unmatched. The CDR3 has 18 residues. Per the germline V gene, CDR1 is MGHRA and CDR2 is YSYEKL.

The CDR3 bases are TGTGCCATCACAGCGGACAGGGGGCCCTACGAGCAGTACTTC. This gives the protein CAITADRGPYEQYF. The rearrangement links TRBV10-3 to TRBJ2-7; 11 bases agree with TRBD1. CDR3 length: 14 residues. V shed 7 bases, J shed 2 bases, and the junction held 4 bases outside the gene matches. Germline-derived CDR1 and CDR2 are ENHRY and SYGVKD.

The V call is TRBV11-2, the J call TRBJ1-1; TRBD1 agrees at 7 bases. The CDR3 is 14 residues long. The V gene end was trimmed by 1 base and the J gene end by 4 bases; junction bases not matched to a gene: 3. CDR1 and CDR2 (germline): SGHAT, FQNNGV. The CDR3 protein is CASSLGQGSTEAFF. The CDR3 bases are TGTGCCAGCAGCTTAGGACAGGGAAGCACTGAAGCTTTCTTT.

V and J are TRBV30 and TRBJ1-1; D ambiguous. Germline assignment: CDR1 GTSNPN and CDR2 SVGIG (reference sequence). V was clipped by 1 base and J by 5 bases, with 14 bases between them. The CDR3 contains 14 residues. The CDR3, as DNA: TGTGCCTGGAGTGAATGGGGTCGGGAGACTGAAGCTTTCTTT. Amino acids: CAWSEWGRETEAFF.

As for this clone: Relative to the germline gene, one junction end is altered; a read error may explain this. V is TRBV9 and J is TRBJ2-3, with D maybe TRBD2 (5 bases). Per the germline V gene, CDR1 is SGDLS and CDR2 is YYNGEE. The CDR3 loop spans 17 amino acids. The CDR3 sequence is CLSSVEGGRDFTDTQYF. The DNA for the CDR3 is TGCCTCAGCAGCGTAGAGGGTGGGAGAGACTTCACAGATACGCAGTATTTT.

The chain links TRBV30 to TRBJ2-5; 8 positions match TRBD1. The length of the CDR3 is 16 residues. The V segment lost 0 bases and the J segment 1 base; nucleotides outside the gene matches: 7. Per the germline V gene, CDR1 is GTSNPN and CDR2 is SVGIG (reference sequence). CDR3 bases: TGTGCCTGGAGTGTAATTCCAGGGGGCCCCCAAGAGACCCAGTACTTC. It codes for CAWSVIPGGPQETQYF.

The chain is built from TRBV5-5 and TRBJ2-2; 7 bases map to TRBD2. V was pared by 5 bases and J by 5 bases, with 6 bases of the junction left unmatched. There are 14 residues in the CDR3. Germline values: CDR1 SGHKS, CDR2 YYEKEE (reference sequence). The CDR3 region has the DNA TGTGCCAGCAGAAACATCGGGGGGACCGGGGAGCTGTTTTTT. Encoded protein: CASRNIGGTGELFF.

The gene calls are TRBV19 and TRBJ2-2; 8 bases agree with TRBD2. This CDR3 is built from 16 residues. V lost 7 bases and J lost 4; bases outside the gene matches: 11. Germline loops: CDR1 LNHDA, CDR2 SQIVND (reference sequence). The CDR3 coding sequence is TGTGCCAGTAATCCCCGAGGACTAGCAGGCACCGGGGAGCTGTTTTTT. Translated, it gives CASNPRGLAGTGELFF.

V usage is TRBV9 and J usage is TRBJ1-3, with 7 bases that match TRBD1. The CDR3 is 16 amino acids. Germline V lookup: CDR1 SGDLS, CDR2 YYNGEE. The V and J ends lost 4 bases and 2 bases, in that order; junction bases with no gene match: 9. CDR3 in amino acids: CASSPWTGRAGNTIYF. The CDR3 DNA reads TGTGCCAGCAGCCCCTGGACAGGCCGCGCTGGAAACACCATATATTTT.

The rearrangement uses TRBV6-5 and TRBJ2-4; D gene uncertain. The ends were cut back, 4 bases at V and 1 base at J, with 11 bases in the middle. This CDR3 is 15 amino acids long. Germline V gene data show CDR1 as MNHEY and CDR2 as SVGAGI. CDR3 DNA: TGTGCCAGCAGTTCCCCTAGACTGGCCAAAAACATTCAGTACTTC. Translation: CASSSPRLAKNIQYF.

The chain carries TRBV18 and TRBJ1-4, with D unresolved. V shed 2 bases and J shed 7 bases, with 8 bases lying between them. This CDR3 contains 13 residues. Per the germline V gene, CDR1 is KGHSH and CDR2 is LQKENI. CDR3 nucleotides: TGTGCCAGCTCACCAGGACTTGGTGAAAAACTGTTTTTT. The encoded protein is CASSPGLGEKLFF. The complete variable domain, with remaining parts taken from reference TRBV18 and TRBJ1-4, reads NAGVMQNPRHLVRRRGQEARLRCSPMKGHSHVYWYRQLPEEGLKFMVYLQKENIIDESGMPKERFSAEFPKEGPSILRIQQVVRGDSAAYFCASSPGLGEKLFFGSGTQLSVL.

The J gene is TRBJ2-5, the V gene TRBV5-6, with D possibly matching TRBD2 (5 bases). TRBJ2-7 matches the DNA end more closely, so the J call is doubtful. CDR3 length equals 15 residues. CDR1 and CDR2 from the germline V gene are SGHDT and YYEEEE. CDR3 residues: CASSLGSVRSYEQYF. Written as DNA, the CDR3 is TGTGCCAGCAGCTTGGGTAGCGTACGTTCCTACGAGCAGTACTTC.

The chain joins TRBV9 to TRBJ1-4; TRBD1 might be the D (5 bases). The CDR3 sequence is 15 residues long. The germline CDR1 and CDR2 sequences are SGDLS and YYNGEE. The germline V and J ends were trimmed by 3 bases and 0 bases, with 9 bases remaining between them. The DNA of the CDR3 is TGTGCCAGCAGCGCAAGGGGTGCAACTAATGAAAAACTGTTTTTT. Amino acid sequence: CASSARGATNEKLFF.

J is TRBJ2-7 and V is TRBV5-1; TRBD1 is a possible D gene (6 bases). Germline V CDR1 and CDR2: SGHRS, YFSETQ. The CDR3 covers 17 residues. V lost 2 bases to trimming and J lost 4 bases, with 22 bases between them. The CDR3 loop is CASSLAPGQRNEYEQYF. For the CDR3, the DNA is TGCGCCAGCAGCTTAGCTCCTGGACAGCGTAACGAGTACGAGCAGTACTTC.

The chain carries TRBV5-1 and TRBJ2-3; perhaps TRBD1 as D (5 bases). The CDR3 runs to 14 residues. V was pared by 4 bases and J by 2 bases, with 11 bases between. Germline CDR1 and CDR2: SGHRS and YFSETQ. CDR3 loop: CASSLSTATDTQYF. The DNA for the CDR3 is TGCGCCAGCAGCCTATCGACAGCCACAGATACGCAGTATTTT.

V usage is TRBV5-1 and J usage is TRBJ1-1; a possible D gene is TRBD1 (5 bases). V was shortened by 0 bases and J by 5 bases, with 11 bases between the two germline ends. Germline values: CDR1 SGHRS, CDR2 YFSETQ. This CDR3 is 14 amino acids long. CDR3 protein: CASSLEPGGTEAFF. DNA of the CDR3: TGCGCCAGCAGCTTGGAGCCCGGGGGGACTGAAGCTTTCTTT.

The chain joins TRBV6-6 to TRBJ2-2, with 12 bases lining up with TRBD2. The germline gives CDR1 MNHNY, CDR2 SVGAGI (reference sequence). With 5 bases clipped from V and 7 bases from J, the junction kept 5 bases outside the gene matches. The CDR3 extends over 15 amino acids. CDR3 residues: CASSEGLAGHGELFF. CDR3 coding DNA: TGTGCCAGCAGTGAGGGACTAGCGGGCCACGGGGAGCTGTTTTTT.

The chain has TRBV7-9 and TRBJ1-5, with D perhaps TRBD1 (5 bases). The V end was cut by 1 base, the J end by 5 bases, with 9 bases between. The CDR3 is 14 residues long. Germline values: CDR1 SEHNR, CDR2 FQNEAQ (reference sequence). The CDR3 coding sequence is TGTGCCAGCAGCTTAGAGGCAGGGCATCAGCCCCAGCATTTT. Residues: CASSLEAGHQPQHF.

This chain links TRBV6-1 with TRBJ1-1; a weak D match, TRBD1 (6 bases). Germline CDR1 MNHNS, CDR2 SASEGT. The CDR3 loop spans 15 amino acids. Trimming took off 2 bases at V and 3 bases at J, with 13 bases between the two ends. The CDR3 DNA sequence: TGTGCCAGCAGTGAATACAGGGCGGAGGACACTGAAGCTTTCTTT. Its protein product is CASSEYRAEDTEAFF.

The CDR3 sequence: CATMDRAGNTIYF. The CDR3 nucleotides read TGTGCCACCATGGACAGGGCTGGAAACACCATATATTTT. The J gene is TRBJ1-3, the V gene TRBV6-1, with 8 positions matching TRBD1. Germline-derived CDR1 and CDR2 are MNHNS and SASEGT. This CDR3 is 13 amino acids long. J lost 2 bases, V lost 10 bases, and 4 bases had no gene match.

The chain has TRBV6-5 and TRBJ2-2, with 11 bases identical to TRBD2. This CDR3 contains 15 residues. Trimming removed 10 bases from V and 5 bases from J; junction bases left unmatched: 9. Per the germline V gene, CDR1 is MNHEY and CDR2 is SVGAGI. The CDR3 sequence: CATSTASGRTGELFF. CDR3 nucleotides: TGTGCCACCTCGACCGCTAGCGGGAGGACCGGGGAGCTGTTTTTT.

The chain couples TRBV5-1 to TRBJ2-7; no clear D. Deletions cut 0 bases from V and 2 bases from J, with 9 bases between. The CDR3 covers 14 residues. CDR1 is SGHRS and CDR2 is YFSETQ in the germline V gene. This chain's CDR3 is CASSLAGLTYEQYF. The CDR3 DNA sequence: TGCGCCAGCAGCTTGGCCGGGTTGACCTACGAGCAGTACTTC.

This rearrangement joins TRBV19 to TRBJ1-3; 7 nucleotides align to TRBD1. Unmatched junction bases numbered 7, after V lost 5 bases and J lost 0 bases. This CDR3 has 16 residues. The germline gives CDR1 LNHDA, CDR2 SQIVND (reference sequence). CDR3 DNA sequence: TGTGCCAGTAGTCAACTTTGGGACAGCTCTGGAAACACCATATATTTT. Protein: CASSQLWDSSGNTIYF.